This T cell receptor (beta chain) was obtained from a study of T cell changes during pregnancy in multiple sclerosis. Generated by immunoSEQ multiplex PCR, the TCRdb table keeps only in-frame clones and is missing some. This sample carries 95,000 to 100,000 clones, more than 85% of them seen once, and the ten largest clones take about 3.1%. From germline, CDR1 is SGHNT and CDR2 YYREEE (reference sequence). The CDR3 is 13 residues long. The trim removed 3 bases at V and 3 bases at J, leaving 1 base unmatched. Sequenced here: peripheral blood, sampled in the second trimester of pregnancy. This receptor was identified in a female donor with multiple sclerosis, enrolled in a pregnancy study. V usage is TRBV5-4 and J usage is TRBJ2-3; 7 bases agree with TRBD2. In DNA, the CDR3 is TGTGCCAGCAGCTGGGGGGGGACAGATACGCAGTATTTT. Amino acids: CASSWGGTDTQYF.